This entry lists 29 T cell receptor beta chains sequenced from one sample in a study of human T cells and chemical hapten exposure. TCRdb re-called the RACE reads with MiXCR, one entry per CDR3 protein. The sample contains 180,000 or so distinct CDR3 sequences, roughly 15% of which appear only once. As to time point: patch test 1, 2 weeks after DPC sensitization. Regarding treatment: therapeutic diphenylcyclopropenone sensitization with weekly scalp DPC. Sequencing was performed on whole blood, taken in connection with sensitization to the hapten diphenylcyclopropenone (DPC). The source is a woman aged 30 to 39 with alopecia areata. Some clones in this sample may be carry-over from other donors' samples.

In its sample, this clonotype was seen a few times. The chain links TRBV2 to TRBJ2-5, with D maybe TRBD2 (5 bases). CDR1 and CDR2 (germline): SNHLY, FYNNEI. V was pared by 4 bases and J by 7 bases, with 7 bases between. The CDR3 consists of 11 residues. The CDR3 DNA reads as TGTGCCAGCAGTGTAGAGGGGACCCAGTACTTC. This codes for CASSVEGTQYF.

Here the CDR3 DNA reads TGTGCCAGCAGCCAAGATAGCCGGACTAGCTTTTCTGAGCAGTTCTTC. It yields the protein CASSQDSRTSFSEQFF. The rearrangement links TRBV4-2 to TRBJ2-1; TRBD2 aligns across 8 bases. The CDR3 sequence is 16 residues long. Germline loops: CDR1 LGHNA, CDR2 YNFKEQ. Germline trimming cut 0 bases from V and 9 bases from J; bases unmatched to any gene: 10.

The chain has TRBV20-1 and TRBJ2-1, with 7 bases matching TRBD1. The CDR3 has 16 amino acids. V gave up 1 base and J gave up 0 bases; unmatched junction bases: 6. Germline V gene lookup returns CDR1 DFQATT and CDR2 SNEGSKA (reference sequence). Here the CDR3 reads CSARGGTELSYNEQFF. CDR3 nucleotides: TGCAGTGCTAGAGGGGGGACAGAGCTCTCCTACAATGAGCAGTTCTTC.

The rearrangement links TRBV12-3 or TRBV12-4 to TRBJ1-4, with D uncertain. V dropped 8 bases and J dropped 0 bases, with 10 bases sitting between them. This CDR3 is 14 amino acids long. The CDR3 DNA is TGTGCCAGCTCAGGCCCCTCAACTAATGAAAAACTGTTTTTT. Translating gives CASSGPSTNEKLFF.

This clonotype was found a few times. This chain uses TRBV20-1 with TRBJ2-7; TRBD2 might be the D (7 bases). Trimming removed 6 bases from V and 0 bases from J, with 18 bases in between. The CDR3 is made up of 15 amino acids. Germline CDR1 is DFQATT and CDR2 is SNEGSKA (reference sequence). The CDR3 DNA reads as TGCAGTGCGTCAACAGGGAGGGTAAGCTCCTACGAGCAGTACTTC. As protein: CSASTGRVSSYEQYF.

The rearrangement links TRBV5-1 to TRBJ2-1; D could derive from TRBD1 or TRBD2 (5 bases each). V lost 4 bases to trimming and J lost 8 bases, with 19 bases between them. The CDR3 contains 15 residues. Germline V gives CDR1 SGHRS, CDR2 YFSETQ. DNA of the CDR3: TGCGCCAGCAGCGCCCGAGGGGAGTTTAGGGATGAGCAGTTCTTC. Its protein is CASSARGEFRDEQFF.

CDR3 sequence: CASSSLAGSYEQYF. The CDR3 DNA is TGTGCCAGCAGCTCTCTAGCGGGTTCCTACGAGCAGTACTTC. The chain links TRBV7-9 to TRBJ2-7; TRBD2 matches at 8 bases. V was pared by 4 bases and J by 1 base, with 3 bases of the junction left unmatched. CDR3 length: 14 residues. Germline values: CDR1 SEHNR, CDR2 FQNEAQ (reference sequence). Variable domain in full (rest from reference TRBV7-9 and TRBJ2-7): DTGVSQNPRHKITKRGQNVTFRCDPISEHNRLYWYRQTLGQGPEFLTYFQNEAQLEKSRLLSDRFSAERPKGSFSTLEIQRTEQGDSAMYLCASSSLAGSYEQYFGPGTRLTVT.

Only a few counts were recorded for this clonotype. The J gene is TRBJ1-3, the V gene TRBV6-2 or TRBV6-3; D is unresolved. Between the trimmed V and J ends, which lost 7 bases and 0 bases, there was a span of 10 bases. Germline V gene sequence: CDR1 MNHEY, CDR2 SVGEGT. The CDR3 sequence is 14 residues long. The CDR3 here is CASIVDGSGNTIYF. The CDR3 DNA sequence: TGTGCCAGCATCGTGGACGGCTCTGGAAACACCATATATTTT.

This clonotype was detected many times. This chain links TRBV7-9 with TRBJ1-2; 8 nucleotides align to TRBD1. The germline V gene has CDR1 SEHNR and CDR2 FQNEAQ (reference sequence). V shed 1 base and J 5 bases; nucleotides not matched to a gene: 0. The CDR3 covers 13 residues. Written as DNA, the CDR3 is TGTGCCAGCAGCTTAGGACAGGGGTATGGCTACACCTTC. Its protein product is CASSLGQGYGYTF. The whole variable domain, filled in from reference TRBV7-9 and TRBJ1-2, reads DTGVSQNPRHKITKRGQNVTFRCDPISEHNRLYWYRQTLGQGPEFLTYFQNEAQLEKSRLLSDRFSAERPKGSFSTLEIQRTEQGDSAMYLCASSLGQGYGYTFGSGTRLTVV.

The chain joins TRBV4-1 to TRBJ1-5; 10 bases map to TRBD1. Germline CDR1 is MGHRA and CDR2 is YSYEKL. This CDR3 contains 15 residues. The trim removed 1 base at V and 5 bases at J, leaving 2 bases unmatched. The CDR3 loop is CASSQGDRGHQPQHF. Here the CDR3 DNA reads TGCGCCAGCAGCCAAGGGGACAGGGGTCATCAGCCCCAGCATTTT.

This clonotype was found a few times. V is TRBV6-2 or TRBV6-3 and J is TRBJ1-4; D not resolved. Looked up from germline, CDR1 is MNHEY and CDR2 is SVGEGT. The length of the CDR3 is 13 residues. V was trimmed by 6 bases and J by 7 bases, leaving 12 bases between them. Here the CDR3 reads CASRNDMAEKLFF. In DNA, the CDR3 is TGTGCCAGCAGGAACGACATGGCTGAAAAACTGTTTTTT.

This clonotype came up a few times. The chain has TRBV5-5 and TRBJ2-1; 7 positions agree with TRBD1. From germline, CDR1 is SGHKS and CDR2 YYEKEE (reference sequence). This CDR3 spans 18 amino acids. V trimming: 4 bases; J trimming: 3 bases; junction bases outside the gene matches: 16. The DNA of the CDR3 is TGTGCCAGCAGCCCGAACCTATACAGGGGTCAAAACTACAATGAGCAGTTCTTC. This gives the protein CASSPNLYRGQNYNEQFF.

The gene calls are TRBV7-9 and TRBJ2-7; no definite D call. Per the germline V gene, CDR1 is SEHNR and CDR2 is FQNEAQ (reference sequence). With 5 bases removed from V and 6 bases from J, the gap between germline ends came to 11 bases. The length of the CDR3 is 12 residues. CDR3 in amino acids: CASSISWAEQYF. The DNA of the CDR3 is TGTGCCAGCAGCATAAGTTGGGCCGAGCAGTACTTC.

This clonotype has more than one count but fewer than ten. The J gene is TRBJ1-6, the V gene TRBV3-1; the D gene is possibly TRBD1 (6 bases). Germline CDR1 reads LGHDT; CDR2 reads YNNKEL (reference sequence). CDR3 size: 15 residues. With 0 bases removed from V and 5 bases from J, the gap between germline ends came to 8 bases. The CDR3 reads CASSQDRQDNSPLHF. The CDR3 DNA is TGTGCCAGCAGCCAAGATCGACAGGATAATTCACCCCTCCACTTT. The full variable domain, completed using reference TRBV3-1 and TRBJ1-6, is DTAVSQTPKYLVTQMGNDKSIKCEQNLGHDTMYWYKQDSKKFLKIMFSYNNKELIINETVPNRFSPKSPDKAHLNLHINSLELGDSAVYFCASSQDRQDNSPLHFGNGTRLTVT.

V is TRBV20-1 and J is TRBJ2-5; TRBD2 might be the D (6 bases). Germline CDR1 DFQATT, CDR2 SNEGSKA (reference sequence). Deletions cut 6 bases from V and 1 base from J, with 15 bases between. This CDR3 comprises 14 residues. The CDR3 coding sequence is TGCAGTGCAAGCGGCGGGGTTATCCAAGAGACCCAGTACTTC. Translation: CSASGGVIQETQYF.

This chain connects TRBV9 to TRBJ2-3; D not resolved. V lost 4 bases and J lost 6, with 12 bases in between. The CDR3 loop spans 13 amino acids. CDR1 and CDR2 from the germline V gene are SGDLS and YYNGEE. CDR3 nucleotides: TGTGCCAGCAGCCCCGTCGATTATGATACGCAGTATTTT. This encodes CASSPVDYDTQYF.

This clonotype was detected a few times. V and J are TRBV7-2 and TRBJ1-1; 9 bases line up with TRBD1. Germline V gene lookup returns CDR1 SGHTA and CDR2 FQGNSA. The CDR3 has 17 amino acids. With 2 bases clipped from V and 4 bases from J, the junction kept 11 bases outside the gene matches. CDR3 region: CASSLRGTGFRGTEAFF. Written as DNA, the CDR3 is TGTGCCAGCAGCTTACGCGGGACAGGGTTCCGGGGCACTGAAGCTTTCTTT.

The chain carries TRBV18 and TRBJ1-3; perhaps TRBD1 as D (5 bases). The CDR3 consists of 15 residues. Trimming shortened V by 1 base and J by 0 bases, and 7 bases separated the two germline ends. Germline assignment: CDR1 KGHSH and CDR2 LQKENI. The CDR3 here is CASSPRTLSGNTIYF. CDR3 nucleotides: TGTGCCAGCTCACCACGGACACTCTCTGGAAACACCATATATTTT.

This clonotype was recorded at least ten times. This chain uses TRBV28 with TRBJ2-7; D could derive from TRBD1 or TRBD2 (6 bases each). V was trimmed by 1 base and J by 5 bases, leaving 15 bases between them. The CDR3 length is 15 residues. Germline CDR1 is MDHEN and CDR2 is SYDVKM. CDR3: CASSLSQGLAHEQYF. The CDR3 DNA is TGTGCCAGCAGTTTATCACAGGGACTCGCACACGAGCAGTACTTC.

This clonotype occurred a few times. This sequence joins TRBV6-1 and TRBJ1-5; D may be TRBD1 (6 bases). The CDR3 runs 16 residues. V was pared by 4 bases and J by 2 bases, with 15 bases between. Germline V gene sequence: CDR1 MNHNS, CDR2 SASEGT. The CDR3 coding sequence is TGTGCCAGCAGTGGCAGGGGAGGTTTGGGCAATCAGCCCCAGCATTTT. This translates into CASSGRGGLGNQPQHF.

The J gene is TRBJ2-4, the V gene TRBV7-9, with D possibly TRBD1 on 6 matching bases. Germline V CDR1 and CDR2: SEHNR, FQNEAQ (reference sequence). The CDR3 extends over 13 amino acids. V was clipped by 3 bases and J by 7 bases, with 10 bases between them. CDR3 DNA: TGTGCCAGCAGCTTCGCTACAGGGAACATTCAGTACTTC. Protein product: CASSFATGNIQYF. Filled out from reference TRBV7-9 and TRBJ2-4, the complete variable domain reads DTGVSQNPRHKITKRGQNVTFRCDPISEHNRLYWYRQTLGQGPEFLTYFQNEAQLEKSRLLSDRFSAERPKGSFSTLEIQRTEQGDSAMYLCASSFATGNIQYFGAGTRLSVL.

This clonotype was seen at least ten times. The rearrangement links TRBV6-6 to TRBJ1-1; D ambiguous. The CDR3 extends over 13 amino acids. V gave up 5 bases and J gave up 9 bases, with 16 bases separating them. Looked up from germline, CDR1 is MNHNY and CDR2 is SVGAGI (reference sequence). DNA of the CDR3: TGTGCCAGCAGTAACGCTGACCGGATGAAAGCTTTCTTT. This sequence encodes CASSNADRMKAFF.

The CDR3 nucleotides are TGTGCCAGCAGCCCCGGCGAGCGGGAGAAGCAGTTCTTC. Translated: CASSPGEREKQFF. The chain recombines TRBV11-2 with TRBJ2-1, with TRBD2 identical over 8 bases. After removal of 5 bases from V and 11 bases from J, the junction contained 8 bases not matched to a gene. Germline V gene sequence: CDR1 SGHAT, CDR2 FQNNGV. The CDR3 contains 13 residues.

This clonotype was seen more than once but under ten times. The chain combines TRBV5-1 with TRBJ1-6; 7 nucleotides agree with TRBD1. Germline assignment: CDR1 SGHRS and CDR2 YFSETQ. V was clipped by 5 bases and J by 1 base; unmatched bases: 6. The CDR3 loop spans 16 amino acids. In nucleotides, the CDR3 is TGCGCCAGCAGGGCCCCACAGGGGTCCTATAATTCACCCCTCCACTTT. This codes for CASRAPQGSYNSPLHF.

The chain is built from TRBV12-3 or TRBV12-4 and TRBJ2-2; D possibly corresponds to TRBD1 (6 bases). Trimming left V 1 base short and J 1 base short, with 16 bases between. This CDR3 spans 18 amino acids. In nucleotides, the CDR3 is TGTGCCAGCAGTTTAGAACCCACAGGGATGGGGAACACCGGGGAGCTGTTTTTT. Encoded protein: CASSLEPTGMGNTGELFF.

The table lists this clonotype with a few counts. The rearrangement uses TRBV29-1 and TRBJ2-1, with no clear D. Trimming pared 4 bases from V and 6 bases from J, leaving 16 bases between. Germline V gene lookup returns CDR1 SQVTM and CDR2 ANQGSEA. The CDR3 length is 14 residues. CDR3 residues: CSVGTVLVGNEQFF. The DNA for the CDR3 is TGCAGCGTTGGCACGGTGTTGGTAGGCAATGAGCAGTTCTTC.

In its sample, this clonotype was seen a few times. This CDR3 is CASSLDRMSVTEAFF. The CDR3 DNA follows: TGTGCCAGCAGCCTGGACAGGATGTCGGTCACTGAAGCTTTCTTT. The chain is built from TRBV7-2 and TRBJ1-1, with 7 bases fitting TRBD1. Trimming at V came to 5 bases and at J to 4 bases, leaving 10 bases not matched to a gene. This CDR3 spans 15 amino acids. CDR1 is SGHTA, CDR2 FQGNSA, per germline.

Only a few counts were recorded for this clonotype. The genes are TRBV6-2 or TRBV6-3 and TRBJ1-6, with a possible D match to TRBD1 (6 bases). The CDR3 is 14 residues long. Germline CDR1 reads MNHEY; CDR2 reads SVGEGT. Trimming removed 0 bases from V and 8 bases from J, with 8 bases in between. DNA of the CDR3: TGTGCCAGCAGTTACTCCTGGACAGATTCACCCCTCCACTTT. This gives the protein CASSYSWTDSPLHF.

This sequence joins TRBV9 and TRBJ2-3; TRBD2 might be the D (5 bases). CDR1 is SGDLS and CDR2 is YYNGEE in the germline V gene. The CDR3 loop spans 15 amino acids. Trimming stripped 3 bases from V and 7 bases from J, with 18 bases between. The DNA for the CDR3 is TGTGCCAGCAGCGGAGGGATAGCTCGGGAAAATACGCAGTATTTT. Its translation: CASSGGIARENTQYF.